This T cell receptor (beta chain) is drawn from a study of shared clonotypes between healthy human individuals. Study observations and caveats: Naive CD4 clonotypes overlapped across a few donors at 4.5% to 5.5%.

Turning to this clone: Its antigen is unidentified.

Naive CD8 cells were CD45RO-negative, positively selected for CCR7, excluding terminally differentiated effector memory CD45RA+ cells. Germline V gives CDR1 SEHNR, CDR2 FQNEAQ (reference sequence). The V gene end was trimmed by 4 bases and the J gene end by 6 bases; junction bases not matched to a gene: 8. The CDR3 contains 15 residues. Authors' analysis steps: With immunoSEQ giving junction-only sequences and no quality scores, filtering differed. Some clones are missing from TCRdb's copy, which holds only in-frame ones; the method was immunoSEQ multiplex PCR. V, J and clone size are taken as reported in that table, and D and trimming were inferred from the DNA itself. The sample has around 1.9 million clones, around 93% seen once.

V is TRBV7-9 and J is TRBJ1-5; 8 bases line up with TRBD1. The sample comprised naive CD8+ T cells from PBMCs. The receptor comes from a man aged 18 to 29 in good health. Some clones in this sample may be carry-over from other donors' samples. For the CDR3, the DNA is TGTGCCAGCAGCTCAGAGGGACAGGTGGGTCAGCCCCAGCATTTT. As protein: CASSSEGQVGQPQHF.